One T cell receptor beta chain is described in this entry. Germline CDR1 MDHEN, CDR2 SYDVKM. V lost 6 bases, J lost 2 bases, and 7 bases stayed unmatched. This CDR3 has 15 amino acids. PCR primers comprised 60 Vbeta and 13 Jbeta primers. TCRdb's table, derived via immunoSEQ multiplex PCR, lists solely in-frame clones and lacks some. The table for this sample gives approximately 70,000 clones. This entry belongs to a study of cytomegalovirus exposure and HLA in healthy donors. Study background: As an earlier analysis found, around 190 million T cells yielded about 120 million unique TCR beta sequences.

This receptor was identified in a woman in her forties in good health and CMV-seropositive. Sample: PBMCs. The V call is TRBV28, the J call TRBJ2-1, with 7 bases lining up with TRBD1. CDR3 bases: TGTGCCAGCAGCGCTACAGGGGTCCCCTACAATGAGCAGTTCTTC. This gives the protein CASSATGVPYNEQFF.